The source of this TCR beta chain is a study of T cell responses to AZD1222 COVID-19 vaccine. Study findings and constraints: Unmutated variant regions reportedly attract nearly half of all spike-specific TCRs. Clonal diversity was possibly underestimated; the donors were predominantly white British and more often female. Repertoire samples came only from after the peak T cell response.

The CDR3 runs 15 residues. Between the trimmed V and J ends, which lost 5 bases and 0 bases, there was a span of 13 bases. Germline V gives CDR1 SGHRS, CDR2 YFSETQ. Comment on this clone: The antigen is unknown.

Clones were sequenced by immunoSEQ multiplex PCR, and TCRdb holds only the in-frame ones, with some missing. The sample lists about 130,000 clones, 65% to 90% occurring once. The receptor was isolated from an adult who received the MenACWY meningococcal vaccine as a control. Sample: peripheral blood, taken 28 days after the second dose of the MenACWY control vaccine. This chain uses TRBV5-1 with TRBJ2-3; D is uncertain. DNA of the CDR3: TGCGCCAGCAGTCCCGCCTTAATTAGCACAGATACGCAGTATTTT. This codes for CASSPALISTDTQYF. The full variable domain, its missing parts supplied by reference TRBV5-1 and TRBJ2-3, is KAGVTQTPRYLIKTRGQQVTLSCSPISGHRSVSWYQQTPGQGLQFLFEYFSETQRNKGNFPGRFSGRQFSNSRSEMNVSTLELGDSALYLCASSPALISTDTQYFGPGTRLTVL.